The sequence of this T cell receptor (beta chain) was determined in a study of tumor T cells in aggressive B-cell lymphoma. This clone was recorded a few times. The table came from immunoSEQ multiplex PCR; TCRdb's copy has only in-frame clones and leaves some out. The sample includes fewer than 3,000 clones, over 80% of them seen just once. The CDR3 loop spans 12 amino acids. Between the trimmed V and J ends, which lost 4 bases and 0 bases, there was a span of 3 bases. Germline V gene data show CDR1 as SNHLY and CDR2 as FYNNEI. The sequenced sample was tumor tissue. The chain couples TRBV2 to TRBJ1-1; D gene unclear. The TCR originated in an adult with diffuse large B cell lymphoma. The CDR3 DNA reads as TGTGCCAGCAGTGTAATGAACACTGAAGCTTTCTTT. It translates to CASSVMNTEAFF.